What follows are 29 T cell receptor beta chains derived from one specimen sequenced in a study of response to subunit inactivated influenza vaccine. TCRdb processed the RT-PCR reads anew with MiXCR; each CDR3 protein has one entry. In the table there are 700,000 to 900,000 distinct CDR3 sequences, around 20% of which are singletons. Material: PBMCs from blood, obtained 5 days after vaccination. The receptors shown here come from a man aged 50-60 years who received an inactivated influenza vaccine.

This clonotype was seen many times. As DNA, the CDR3 is TGTGCCAGCAGCTTCCCGGACAGTCCCTACGAGCAGTACTTC. It encodes CASSFPDSPYEQYF. The rearrangement links TRBV11-2 to TRBJ2-7; TRBD1 is a possible D gene (6 bases). The germline CDR1 and CDR2 sequences are SGHAT and FQNNGV. V was clipped by 3 bases and J by 2 bases, with 11 bases between them. This CDR3 spans 14 amino acids.

CDR3 amino acids: CASSEHGPGELFF. CDR3 DNA sequence: TGTGCCAGCAGCGAACACGGGCCCGGGGAGCTGTTTTTT. J is TRBJ2-2 and V is TRBV7-2; no clear D. In germline, CDR1 is SGHTA, CDR2 FQGNSA. V was cut by 5 bases and J by 6 bases, with 10 bases left in between. This CDR3 has 13 amino acids. The whole variable domain, filled in from reference TRBV7-2 and TRBJ2-2, reads GAGVSQSPSNKVTEKGKDVELRCDPISGHTALYWYRQSLGQGLEFLIYFQGNSAPDKSGLPSDRFSAERTGGSVSTLTIQRTQQEDSAVYLCASSEHGPGELFFGEGSRLTVL.

This clonotype was counted between two and nine times. V is TRBV4-3 and J is TRBJ2-3, with D hard to call. CDR1 and CDR2 (germline): LGHNA, YSLEER. V lost 2 bases and J 0 bases, leaving 9 bases between the germline ends. The CDR3 spans 15 residues. As DNA, the CDR3 is TGCGCCAGCAGCCAACAATCCCTAAGCACAGATACGCAGTATTTT. It codes for CASSQQSLSTDTQYF.

This clonotype occurred a few times. The chain employs TRBV18 and TRBJ1-1, with 9 bases that match TRBD1. The CDR3 is made up of 15 amino acids. The trim removed 3 bases at V and 3 bases at J, leaving 5 bases unmatched. Germline V gene lookup returns CDR1 KGHSH and CDR2 LQKENI. For the CDR3, the DNA is TGTGCCAGCTCACCCCCGGACAGGGGTGACACTGAAGCTTTCTTT. This gives the protein CASSPPDRGDTEAFF.

This clonotype was counted many times. V and J are TRBV20-1 and TRBJ1-1, with no clear D. CDR1 DFQATT and CDR2 SNEGSKA come from the germline V gene (reference sequence). The CDR3 is 15 residues long. V lost 2 bases and J 6 bases, leaving 19 bases between the germline ends. The DNA for the CDR3 is TGCAGTGCTAGAAAGGCGGTCCCGGGCCGGGCTGAAGCTTTCTTT. It translates to CSARKAVPGRAEAFF.

The chain is built from TRBV10-3 and TRBJ1-1, with 7 bases matching TRBD1. Germline assignment: CDR1 ENHRY and CDR2 SYGVKD. The CDR3 covers 12 residues. The V segment lost 5 bases and the J segment 4 bases; nucleotides outside the gene matches: 1. CDR3 residues: CAISPGGTEAFF. Written as DNA, the CDR3 is TGTGCCATCAGTCCAGGGGGCACTGAAGCTTTCTTT.

This clonotype appeared a few times. J is TRBJ2-7 and V is TRBV20-1; 8 nucleotides agree with TRBD2. V shed 4 bases and J 0 bases; nucleotides not matched to a gene: 5. Germline assignment: CDR1 DFQATT and CDR2 SNEGSKA (reference sequence). The CDR3 sequence is 14 residues long. The CDR3, as DNA: TGCAGTGCTAAACGGGAGGGCCGCTCCTACGAGCAGTACTTC. Its protein is CSAKREGRSYEQYF.

Many counts were recorded for this clonotype. J is TRBJ2-7 and V is TRBV7-2, with 14 positions matching TRBD2. CDR3 size: 15 residues. Trimming removed 5 bases from V and 6 bases from J; junction bases left unmatched: 6. Germline CDR1 SGHTA, CDR2 FQGNSA. CDR3 sequence: CASSPLGLAGAEQYF. The DNA for the CDR3 is TGTGCCAGCAGCCCCCTGGGACTAGCGGGAGCCGAGCAGTACTTC.

This clonotype was seen once. The V call is TRBV6-5, the J call TRBJ2-1, with TRBD2 as a possible D gene (6 bases). CDR1 is MNHEY and CDR2 is SVGAGI in the germline V gene. This CDR3 has 16 amino acids. V lost 0 bases and J lost 2, with 11 bases in between. CDR3 residues: CASSYSGRGPYNEQFF. In nucleotides, the CDR3 is TGTGCCAGCAGTTACTCCGGGAGAGGGCCCTACAATGAGCAGTTCTTC.

The rearrangement joins TRBV5-5 to TRBJ2-1; 10 positions agree with TRBD1. CDR3 size: 15 residues. J was trimmed by 5 bases and V by 4 bases; bases with no gene match: 6. CDR1 is SGHKS, CDR2 YYEKEE, per germline (reference sequence). CDR3 bases: TGTGCCAGCAGCCCTGGACAGGGGGGCCACAATGAGCAGTTCTTC. Protein product: CASSPGQGGHNEQFF.

This clonotype appeared a single time. The chain uses TRBV11-2 and TRBJ2-1; D may match TRBD1 or TRBD2 (6 bases each). The germline gives CDR1 SGHAT, CDR2 FQNNGV. Between the trimmed V and J ends, which lost 5 bases and 7 bases, there was a span of 24 bases. There are 17 residues in the CDR3. This chain's CDR3 is CASSPSLQGGLGNEQFF. The CDR3 DNA sequence: TGTGCCAGCAGCCCAAGCTTACAGGGAGGTTTAGGAAATGAGCAGTTCTTC.

Only a few counts were recorded for this clonotype. This chain links TRBV7-9 with TRBJ2-1; TRBD2 matches at 9 bases. The CDR3 totals 15 residues. J lost 7 bases, V lost 3 bases, and 7 bases had no gene match. Germline V CDR1 and CDR2: SEHNR, FQNEAQ (reference sequence). The chain's CDR3 is CASSFEREVKNEQFF. DNA of the CDR3: TGTGCCAGCAGCTTTGAGCGGGAGGTCAAAAATGAGCAGTTCTTC.

This clonotype was observed at least ten times. V and J are TRBV5-1 and TRBJ1-3, with no clear D. The CDR3 runs to 14 residues. V lost 1 base and J lost 0, with 5 bases in between. Looked up from germline, CDR1 is SGHRS and CDR2 is YFSETQ. The CDR3 is CASSLWHSGNTIYF. The CDR3 region has the DNA TGCGCCAGCAGCTTGTGGCACTCTGGAAACACCATATATTTT.

This chain uses TRBV19 with TRBJ2-7; TRBD1 or TRBD2 may be the D gene (6 bases each). The germline V and J ends were trimmed by 1 base and 2 bases, with 9 bases remaining between them. Germline lookup yields CDR1 LNHDA and CDR2 SQIVND (reference sequence). The CDR3 has 14 residues. The CDR3 nucleotides read TGTGCCAGTAGTATAGCAAGGGGGGCCTACGAGCAGTACTTC. This codes for CASSIARGAYEQYF.

The chain recombines TRBV11-2 with TRBJ1-3; D not certain. The germline V gene encodes CDR1 SGHAT and CDR2 FQNNGV. The CDR3 has 15 amino acids. Deletions cut 0 bases from V and 0 bases from J, with 6 bases between. DNA for the CDR3: TGTGCCAGCAGCTTAGAGTATAGCTCTGGAAACACCATATATTTT. This encodes CASSLEYSSGNTIYF.

This clonotype came up a few times. J is TRBJ2-3 and V is TRBV12-3 or TRBV12-4; no clear D gene. V lost 3 bases, J lost 0 bases, and 13 bases lay in between. The CDR3 loop spans 16 amino acids. CDR3 amino acids: CASSFGQSFSTDTQYF. The CDR3 nucleotides read TGTGCCAGCAGTTTCGGGCAGTCCTTTAGCACAGATACGCAGTATTTT.

The rearrangement links TRBV7-2 to TRBJ2-7; 10 bases are a match to TRBD2. The germline V gene has CDR1 SGHTA and CDR2 FQGNSA. Trimming cost V 6 bases and J 6 bases; bases outside gene matches: 8. This CDR3 is 14 amino acids long. CDR3 in amino acids: CASRPSGGAPEQYF. CDR3 DNA sequence: TGTGCCAGCAGGCCGAGCGGGGGGGCGCCCGAGCAGTACTTC.

The sample holds a few counts of this clonotype. The V call is TRBV20-1, the J call TRBJ2-7; 8 bases are shared with TRBD2. This CDR3 has 14 residues. The V gene end was trimmed by 3 bases and the J gene end by 3 bases; junction bases not matched to a gene: 7. Germline V gene sequence: CDR1 DFQATT, CDR2 SNEGSKA (reference sequence). This CDR3 is CSARAGGSFYEQYF. CDR3 in DNA: TGCAGTGCTAGGGCGGGGGGCTCTTTCTACGAGCAGTACTTC.

This clonotype was seen a few times. This rearrangement joins TRBV10-3 to TRBJ2-5, with 7 bases aligning to TRBD2. The CDR3 has 16 residues. J lost 5 bases, V lost 5 bases, and 14 bases had no gene match. Germline V lookup: CDR1 ENHRY, CDR2 SYGVKD. DNA of the CDR3: TGTGCCATCAGTCAGCTTCCCAGCGGGGATTCGGAGACCCAGTACTTC. It codes for CAISQLPSGDSETQYF.

The table lists this clonotype with a few counts. This chain joins TRBV29-1 and TRBJ2-7, with 7 positions matching TRBD1. Germline CDR1 reads SQVTM; CDR2 reads ANQGSEA. V shed 0 bases and J 0 bases; nucleotides not matched to a gene: 2. This CDR3 has 14 residues. CDR3 amino acids: CSVEENRGSYEQYF. The CDR3 nucleotides read TGCAGCGTTGAAGAAAACAGGGGCTCCTACGAGCAGTACTTC.

This clonotype appeared a few times. The chain couples TRBV12-3 or TRBV12-4 to TRBJ2-3, with D possibly matching TRBD2 (5 bases). V gave up 1 base and J gave up 6 bases, with 11 bases separating them. The CDR3 has 14 residues. The CDR3 region has the DNA TGTGCCAGCAGTTTAGATGGGAGTAGGGATACGCAGTATTTT. This gives the protein CASSLDGSRDTQYF.

V and J are TRBV6-5 and TRBJ1-1; TRBD1 might be the D (5 bases). In germline, CDR1 is MNHEY, CDR2 SVGAGI. The CDR3 totals 15 residues. Trimming cost V 2 bases and J 4 bases, with 14 bases left between them. CDR3 in DNA: TGTGCCAGCAGTTACGGGGGAGGAGGGGTCACTGAAGCTTTCTTT. Its protein product is CASSYGGGGVTEAFF.

The J gene is TRBJ1-4, the V gene TRBV18; TRBD1 might be the D (5 bases). Trimming shortened V by 3 bases and J by 10 bases, and 9 bases separated the two germline ends. The CDR3 runs to 12 residues. Looked up from germline, CDR1 is KGHSH and CDR2 is LQKENI. The CDR3 sequence: CASSPSGGKLFF. CDR3 nucleotides: TGTGCCAGCTCACCTTCGGGGGGAAAACTGTTTTTT.

This clonotype came up many times. The rearrangement joins TRBV5-1 to TRBJ1-2; no definite D call. The CDR3 length is 14 residues. Germline V gene data show CDR1 as SGHRS and CDR2 as YFSETQ. The V and J ends lost 0 bases and 1 base respectively, with 7 bases between them. The CDR3 here is CASSLDWGNYGYTF. The CDR3 nucleotides are TGCGCCAGCAGCTTGGATTGGGGTAACTATGGCTACACCTTC.

This clonotype turned up a few times. V and J are TRBV15 and TRBJ2-6; no reliable D call. The ends were cut back, 5 bases at V and 0 bases at J, with 8 bases in the middle. CDR3 length equals 15 residues. Germline lookup yields CDR1 LNHNV and CDR2 YYDKDF (reference sequence). CDR3 sequence: CATSEWSSGANVLTF. CDR3 bases: TGTGCCACCAGCGAATGGAGCTCTGGGGCCAACGTCCTGACTTTC.

This clonotype was recorded at least ten times. The rearrangement joins TRBV18 to TRBJ2-2; 7 nucleotides match TRBD1. The CDR3 is 14 residues long. Germline values: CDR1 KGHSH, CDR2 LQKENI. V lost 3 bases, J lost 4 bases, and 2 bases stayed unmatched. The CDR3 DNA follows: TGTGCCAGCTCACCTTCAGGGGGCACCGGGGAGCTGTTTTTT. This sequence encodes CASSPSGGTGELFF.

The sample holds a few counts of this clonotype. V and J are TRBV5-1 and TRBJ1-2; D remains unclear. Trimming shortened V by 0 bases and J by 8 bases, and 11 bases separated the two germline ends. The V gene's germline CDR1 is SGHRS and CDR2 YFSETQ. This CDR3 has 13 residues. CDR3 bases: TGCGCCAGCAGCTTGGAAGGCTACTGGGGCTACACCTTC. It is translated as CASSLEGYWGYTF.

This clonotype showed up just a few times. This chain uses TRBV10-3 with TRBJ2-5; 7 nucleotides align to TRBD2. Per germline, CDR1 ENHRY and CDR2 SYGVKD. The CDR3 covers 16 residues. With 3 bases clipped from V and 2 bases from J, the junction kept 9 bases outside the gene matches. The CDR3 bases are TGTGCCATCAGTGATTATGAGCGGGACGGTCAAGAGACCCAGTACTTC. It is translated as CAISDYERDGQETQYF.

The rearrangement joins TRBV12-3 or TRBV12-4 to TRBJ2-5; D is possibly TRBD1 or TRBD2 (6 bases each). With 6 bases removed from V and 3 bases from J, the gap between germline ends came to 17 bases. The length of the CDR3 is 15 residues. The CDR3 nucleotides are TGTGCCAGCAGGCCTACAGGGAGGAGAGAAGAGACCCAGTACTTC. Translation: CASRPTGRREETQYF.